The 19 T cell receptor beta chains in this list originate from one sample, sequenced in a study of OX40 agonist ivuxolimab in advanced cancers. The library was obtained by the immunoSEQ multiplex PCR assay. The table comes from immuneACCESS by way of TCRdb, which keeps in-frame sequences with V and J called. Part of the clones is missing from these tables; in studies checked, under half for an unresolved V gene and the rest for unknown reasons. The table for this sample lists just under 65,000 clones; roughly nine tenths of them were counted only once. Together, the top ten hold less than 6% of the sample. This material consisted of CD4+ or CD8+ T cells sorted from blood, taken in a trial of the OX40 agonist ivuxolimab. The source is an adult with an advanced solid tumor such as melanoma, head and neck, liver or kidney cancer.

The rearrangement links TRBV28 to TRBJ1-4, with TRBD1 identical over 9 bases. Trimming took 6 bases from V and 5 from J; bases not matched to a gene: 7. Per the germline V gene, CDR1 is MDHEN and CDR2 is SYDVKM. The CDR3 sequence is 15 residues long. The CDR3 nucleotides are TGTGCCAGCAGCCCACAGGGGGCTAGGAATGAAAAACTGTTTTTT. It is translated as CASSPQGARNEKLFF.

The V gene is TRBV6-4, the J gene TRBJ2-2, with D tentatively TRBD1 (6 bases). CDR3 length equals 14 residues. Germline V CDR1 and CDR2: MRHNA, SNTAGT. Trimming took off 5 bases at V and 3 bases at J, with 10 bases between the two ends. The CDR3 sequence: CASSQGLDTGELFF. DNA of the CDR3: TGTGCCAGCAGTCAGGGGTTGGACACCGGGGAGCTGTTTTTT.

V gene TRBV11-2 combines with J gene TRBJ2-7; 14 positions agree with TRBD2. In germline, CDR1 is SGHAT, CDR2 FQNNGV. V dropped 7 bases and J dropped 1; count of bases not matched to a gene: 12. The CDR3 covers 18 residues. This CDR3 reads CASTARGLAGVGSYEQYF. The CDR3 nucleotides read TGTGCCAGCACGGCCCGGGGACTAGCGGGAGTTGGGTCCTACGAGCAGTACTTC.

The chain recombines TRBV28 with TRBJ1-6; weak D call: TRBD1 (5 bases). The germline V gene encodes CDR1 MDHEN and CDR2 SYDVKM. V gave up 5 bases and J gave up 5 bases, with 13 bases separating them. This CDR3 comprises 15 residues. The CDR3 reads CASSPRDGNNSPLHF. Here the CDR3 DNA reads TGTGCCAGCAGTCCTCGGGACGGCAATAATTCACCCCTCCACTTT.

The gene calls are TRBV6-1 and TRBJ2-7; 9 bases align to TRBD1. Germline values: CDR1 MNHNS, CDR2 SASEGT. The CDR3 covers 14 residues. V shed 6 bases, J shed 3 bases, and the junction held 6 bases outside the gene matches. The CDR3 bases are TGTGCCAGCAGAAGGACAGGGGTGGTCTACGAGCAGTACTTC. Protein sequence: CASRRTGVVYEQYF.

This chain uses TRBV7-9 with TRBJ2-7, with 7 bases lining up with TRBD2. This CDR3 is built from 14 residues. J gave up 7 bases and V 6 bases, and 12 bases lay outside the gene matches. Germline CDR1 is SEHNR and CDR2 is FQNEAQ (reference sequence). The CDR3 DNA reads TGTGCCAGCAGTCGCGGGAGAGTCGGGAGTGAGCAGTACTTC. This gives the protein CASSRGRVGSEQYF.

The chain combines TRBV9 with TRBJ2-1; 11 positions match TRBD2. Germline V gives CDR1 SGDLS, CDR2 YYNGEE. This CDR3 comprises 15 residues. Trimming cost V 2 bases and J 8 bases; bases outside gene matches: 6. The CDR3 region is CASSVSGRVFDEQFF. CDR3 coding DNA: TGTGCCAGCAGCGTTAGCGGGAGGGTCTTCGATGAGCAGTTCTTC.

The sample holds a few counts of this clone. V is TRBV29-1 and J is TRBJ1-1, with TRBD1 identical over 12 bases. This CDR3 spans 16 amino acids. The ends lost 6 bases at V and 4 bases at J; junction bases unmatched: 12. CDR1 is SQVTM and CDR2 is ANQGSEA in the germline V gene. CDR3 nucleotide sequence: TGCAGCGTGGTACCGGGACAGGGGGCTGGCGGCACTGAAGCTTTCTTT. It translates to CSVVPGQGAGGTEAFF.

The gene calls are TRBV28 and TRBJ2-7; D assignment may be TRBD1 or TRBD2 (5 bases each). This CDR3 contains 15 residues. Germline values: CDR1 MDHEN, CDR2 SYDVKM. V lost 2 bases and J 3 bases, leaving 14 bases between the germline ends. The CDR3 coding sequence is TGTGCCAGCAGTTTACGAGGCCATGGGGGCTACGAGCAGTACTTC. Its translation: CASSLRGHGGYEQYF.

CDR3 bases: TGCGCCAGCAGTGAGCCGGGACTAGGTCTAGATACGCAGTATTTT. Protein product: CASSEPGLGLDTQYF. V usage is TRBV10-1 and J usage is TRBJ2-3, with 8 bases matching TRBD2. The J segment lost 5 bases and the V segment lost 2 bases, leaving 6 bases of the junction unmatched. This CDR3 has 15 amino acids. Looked up from germline, CDR1 is WNHNN and CDR2 is SYGVQD (reference sequence).

CDR3 nucleotide sequence: TGTGCCAGCAGTTTGACCGGGCTAGCGGGAGTCGAGCAGTACTTC. It specifies CASSLTGLAGVEQYF. V usage is TRBV28 and J usage is TRBJ2-7; TRBD2 agrees at 10 bases. J was trimmed by 6 bases and V by 3 bases; bases with no gene match: 8. Germline V lookup: CDR1 MDHEN, CDR2 SYDVKM. This CDR3 spans 15 amino acids.

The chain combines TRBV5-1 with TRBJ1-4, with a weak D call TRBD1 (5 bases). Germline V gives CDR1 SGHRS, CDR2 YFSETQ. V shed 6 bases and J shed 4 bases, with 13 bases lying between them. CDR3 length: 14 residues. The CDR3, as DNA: TGCGCCAGCACCGGGACTGCTGATAATGAAAAACTGTTTTTT. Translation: CASTGTADNEKLFF. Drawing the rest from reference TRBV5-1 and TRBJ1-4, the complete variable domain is KAGVTQTPRYLIKTRGQQVTLSCSPISGHRSVSWYQQTPGQGLQFLFEYFSETQRNKGNFPGRFSGRQFSNSRSEMNVSTLELGDSALYLCASTGTADNEKLFFGSGTQLSVL.

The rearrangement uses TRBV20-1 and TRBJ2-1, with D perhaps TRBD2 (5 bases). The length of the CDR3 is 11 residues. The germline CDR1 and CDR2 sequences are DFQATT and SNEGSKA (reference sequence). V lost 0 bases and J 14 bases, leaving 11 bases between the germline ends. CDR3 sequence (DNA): TGCAGTGCTAGAGAAGGACTTCAAAAGTTCTTC. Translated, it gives CSAREGLQKFF.

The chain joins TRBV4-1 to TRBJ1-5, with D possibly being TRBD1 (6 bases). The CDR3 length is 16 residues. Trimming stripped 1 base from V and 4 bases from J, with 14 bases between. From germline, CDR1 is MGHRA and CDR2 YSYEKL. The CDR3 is CASSQVYRDNNQPQHF. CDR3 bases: TGCGCCAGCAGCCAAGTATACCGGGACAATAATCAGCCCCAGCATTTT.

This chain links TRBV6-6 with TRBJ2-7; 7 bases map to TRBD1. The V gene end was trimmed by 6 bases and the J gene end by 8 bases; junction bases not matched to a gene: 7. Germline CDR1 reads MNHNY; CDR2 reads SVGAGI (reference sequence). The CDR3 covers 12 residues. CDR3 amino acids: CASSYTGEQQYF. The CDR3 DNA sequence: TGTGCCAGCAGCTATACAGGGGAGCAGCAGTACTTC.

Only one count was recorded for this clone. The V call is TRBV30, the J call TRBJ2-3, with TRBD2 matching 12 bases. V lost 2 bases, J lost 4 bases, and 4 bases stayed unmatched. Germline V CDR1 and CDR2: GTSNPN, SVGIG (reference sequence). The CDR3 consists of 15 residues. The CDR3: CAWSRLAGVSDTQYF. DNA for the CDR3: TGTGCCTGGAGTAGACTAGCGGGAGTATCAGATACGCAGTATTTT. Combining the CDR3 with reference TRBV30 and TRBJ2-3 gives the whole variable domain SQTIHQWPATLVQPVGSPLSLECTVEGTSNPNLYWYRQAAGRGLQLLFYSVGIGQISSEVPQNLSASRPQDRQFILSSKKLLLSDSGFYLCAWSRLAGVSDTQYFGPGTRLTVL.

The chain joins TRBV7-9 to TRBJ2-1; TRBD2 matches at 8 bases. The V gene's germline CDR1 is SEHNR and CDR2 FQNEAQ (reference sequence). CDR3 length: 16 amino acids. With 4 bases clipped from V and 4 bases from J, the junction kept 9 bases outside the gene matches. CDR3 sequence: CASSSRLARVYNEQFF. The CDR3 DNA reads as TGTGCCAGCAGCTCCCGACTAGCGAGGGTGTACAATGAGCAGTTCTTC.

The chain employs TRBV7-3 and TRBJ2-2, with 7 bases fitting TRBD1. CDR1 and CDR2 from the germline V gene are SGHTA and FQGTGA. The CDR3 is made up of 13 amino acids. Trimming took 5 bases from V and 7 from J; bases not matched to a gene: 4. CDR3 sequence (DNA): TGTGCCAGCAGCCCAGGGGGTCACGGGGAGCTGTTTTTT. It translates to CASSPGGHGELFF. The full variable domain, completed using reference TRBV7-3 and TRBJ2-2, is GAGVSQTPSNKVTEKGKYVELRCDPISGHTALYWYRQSLGQGPEFLIYFQGTGAADDSGLPNDRFFAVRPEGSVSTLKIQRTERGDSAVYLCASSPGGHGELFFGEGSRLTVL.

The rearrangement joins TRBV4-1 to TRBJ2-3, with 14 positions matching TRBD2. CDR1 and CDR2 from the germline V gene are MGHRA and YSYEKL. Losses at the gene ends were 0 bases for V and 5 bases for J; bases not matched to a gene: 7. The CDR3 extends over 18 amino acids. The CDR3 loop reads CASSQDQGLAGAKDTQYF. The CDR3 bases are TGCGCCAGCAGCCAAGATCAGGGACTAGCGGGAGCAAAAGATACGCAGTATTTT.